This T cell receptor beta chain was sequenced during a study of read filtering for tumor transcriptome and immune sequencing. This library used 300 to 500 ng RNA and molecular barcoded adaptors spanning alpha/delta and beta/gamma chains. Via MiXCR, TCRdb re-called the reads, giving one row per CDR3 protein. The repertoire includes approximately 93,000 distinct CDR3 sequences, 20% to 25% of them detected once, and roughly an eighth sits in the top ten. Germline values: CDR1 SGDLS, CDR2 YYNGEE. This CDR3 is 16 amino acids long. Trimming removed 2 bases from V and 3 bases from J; junction bases left unmatched: 7.

This TCR was sampled from a donor over 35 with multiple myeloma. Sequenced material: a population of CD138-negative cells sorted from bone marrow. V gene TRBV9 combines with J gene TRBJ2-5, with 10 bases lining up with TRBD1. CDR3 sequence reads: CASSVDRGHHKETQYF. The CDR3 bases are TGTGCCAGCAGCGTTGACAGGGGGCATCATAAAGAGACCCAGTACTTC.